A selection of T cell receptor beta chains follows, all from one sample in a study of shared clonotypes between healthy human individuals. Data came from immunoSEQ multiplex PCR; TCRdb stores just in-frame clones and leaves some out. The profile covers more than 400,000 clones, with around 73% appearing a single time and 12% taken by the ten largest. Source material: PBMCs. The receptors stem from a woman aged 35 to 49 in good health. Some clones in this sample may be carry-over from other donors' samples. CDR3s include the opening cysteine and the closing phenylalanine or tryptophan. Expanded clones get a size class; other rows say once, few or many, or leave the size out.

TRBJ2-7 TRBV5-4 NA CASSLRGLAGSSYEQYF
TRBJ1-1 TRBV25-1 NA CASSEGGKTEAFF
TRBJ2-4 TRBV29-1 NA CSVEDRRGRAKNIQYF
TRBJ1-2 TRBV2 NA CASNLGDYGYTF
TRBJ2-2 TRBV7-8 NA CASSRTANTGELFF
TRBJ1-1 TRBV18 NA CASSPRRSTEAFF
TRBJ1-1 TRBV19 NA CASTQGVNTEAFF
TRBJ2-7 TRBV27 NA CASSLARQGYEQYF
TRBJ2-7 TRBV11-1 NA CASATDSRGYEQYF
TRBJ2-1 TRBV18 NA CASSPLAPETYNEQFF
TRBJ1-1 TRBV29-1 NA CSVGTGGNTEAFF
TRBJ2-1 TRBV4-2 NA CASSLGLAGGPKGNEQFF
TRBJ2-1 TRBV30 NA CAWSRTGHDNEQFF
TRBJ2-7 TRBV6-5 NA CASSYSGQNSYEQYF
TRBJ2-7 TRBV27 NA CASSLGLSTQQYF
TRBJ2-5 TRBV6-1 NA CASSEGGTRETQYF
TRBJ1-1 TRBV7-8 NA CASSLGRGNTEAFF
TRBJ2-7 TRBV11-2 NA CASSPLQREGAYEQYF
TRBJ1-1 TRBV18 few CASLSDRGTEAFF
TRBJ2-7 TRBV7-9 NA CASSLQAGVSEQYF
TRBJ2-6 TRBV9 few CASSVAPPGGANVLTF
TRBJ1-2 TRBV5-4 NA CASSPRDRGLHGYTF
TRBJ2-5 TRBV7-8 NA CASSLSGRVWETQYF
TRBJ1-3 TRBV18 NA CASSPLSPGSGNTIYF
TRBJ2-7 TRBV28 once CASSGTGTGSNEQYF
TRBJ1-4 TRBV25-1 NA CASRSGTGFIGNEKLFF
TRBJ2-3 TRBV7-2 few CASSLEVGADTQYF
TRBJ2-3 TRBV4-1 NA CASSQVGLHPTDTQYF
TRBJ2-7 TRBV25-1 NA CASSESRTGRDYEQYF
TRBJ2-3 TRBV28 once CASSLLGSTDTQYF
TRBJ2-3 TRBV2 NA CASRGLATSTDTQYF
TRBJ2-2 TRBV9 NA CAAPGKLPETNTGELFF
TRBJ2-1 TRBV5-4 NA CASSFPPGRGGHNEQFF
TRBJ2-2 TRBV27 NA CASRIAGGPTGELFF
TRBJ2-7 TRBV7-2 NA CASKTGQESEQYF
TRBJ2-5 TRBV27 NA CASSLGASGRGSQETQYF
TRBJ2-3 TRBV7-2 NA CASSLAPLTSASTDTQYF
TRBJ1-3 TRBV9 NA CASSVSLGGSGNTIYF
TRBJ1-1 TRBV11-2 NA CASSFGGQTEASF
TRBJ2-3 TRBV15 NA CATSREGVAATDTQYF
TRBJ2-5 TRBV20-1 once CSAESETQYF
TRBJ2-1 TRBV5-1 NA CASSPETSGGGNEQFF
TRBJ1-1 TRBV5-4 NA CASSLDGILRNTEAFF
TRBJ1-3 TRBV7-9 few CASSPPGQSGNTIYF
TRBJ2-3 TRBV9 NA CASSVLAGEGDTQYF
TRBJ2-1 TRBV28 once CASSLLAGNSYNEQFF
TRBJ2-3 TRBV5-8 NA CASSYLRGTSTDTQYF
TRBJ2-1 TRBV11-1 NA CASSLAGVRVSYNEQFF
TRBJ2-2 TRBV5-1 few CASSHGQGTGELFF
TRBJ2-2 TRBV5-4 NA CASSFTGGTGELFF
TRBJ2-5 TRBV7-3 few CASSLSREETQYF
TRBJ2-2 TRBV19 NA CASSTRTGAGVGELFF
TRBJ1-3 TRBV28 once CASSLGQPFSGNTIYF